This T cell receptor (beta chain) is drawn from a study of shared clonotypes between healthy human individuals. Notes on the study in general: Only blood samples were collected, and tissue repertoires likely differ.

Genomic DNA, for the unsorted samples, came from about 90 million PBMCs. Spread over ten immunoSEQ deep assay plates, unsorted PBMC DNA underwent sequencing. The table came from immunoSEQ multiplex PCR; TCRdb's copy has only in-frame clones and leaves some out. The table has hundreds of thousands of clones, about 74% seen once. Comment on this clone: Its antigen is as yet unknown.

The sample taken for sequencing was PBMCs. The receptor was isolated from a middle-aged woman in good health. Some clones in this sample may be carry-over from other donors' samples.

The CDR3 is CASKNWIKGAGELFF. The CDR3, as DNA: TGTGCCAGTAAGAATTGGATCAAGGGTGCCGGGGAGCTGTTTTTT. V and J are TRBV19 and TRBJ2-2; D remains ambiguous. CDR1 is LNHDA, CDR2 SQIVND, per germline (reference sequence). Trimming pared 7 bases from V and 6 bases from J, leaving 18 bases between. The CDR3 consists of 15 residues. Drawing the rest from reference TRBV19 and TRBJ2-2, the complete variable domain is DGGITQSPKYLFRKEGQNVTLSCEQNLNHDAMYWYRQDPGQGLRLIYYSQIVNDFQKGDIAEGYSVSREKKESFPLTVTSAQKNPTAFYLCASKNWIKGAGELFFGEGSRLTVL.